This TCR beta chain was retrieved from a study of T cell repertoires in cytomegalovirus infection. General study findings and limits: Within the response measured ex vivo, HLA-C-restricted CMV-specific TCR beta clonotypes were dominant.

TCRdb redid the calling of the reads with MiXCR, one entry per CDR3 protein. The repertoire holds about 900,000 distinct CDR3 sequences, with around 30% as singletons. The CDR3 runs 13 residues. Germline lookup yields CDR1 MNHGY and CDR2 SAAAGT. Trimming removed 4 bases at V and 2 bases at J, with 9 bases between. This clonotype was detected only a few times. Antigen specificity is unknown. The sample consisted of cultured CD8+ T cells from PBMCs, taken from culture after CMV antigen stimulation. The TCR originated in a human donor in good health (CMV status not recorded). Some clones in this sample may be carry-over from other donors' samples. The gene calls are TRBV6-8 and TRBJ2-7; D tentatively reads TRBD1 or TRBD2 (6 bases each). CDR3 sequence reads: CASSWGAPYEQYF. CDR3 nucleotide sequence: TGTGCCAGCAGTTGGGGGGCCCCCTACGAGCAGTACTTC.